This T cell receptor (beta chain) stems from a study of CD8+CD57+ T cells in acquired aplastic anemia. Study context: Isolated CD4+ and CD8+ cells, once sorted, yielded DNA averaging about 3 ug.

Genomic DNA, serving as template, underwent TCR beta VDJ and CDR3 profiling. TCRdb used MiXCR to reprocess the reads, holding one entry per CDR3 protein. The data show about 110,000 distinct CDR3 sequences, less than 65% seen once. Study-level points and caveats: There were roughly 28 CD8+ CDR3 sequences that occurred in both patients and controls. Researchers reported that CD8+ Simpson's diversity was not significantly different in patients versus controls.

This clonotype has more than one count but fewer than ten. Its cognate antigen is unknown. Germline CDR1 is LNHDA and CDR2 is SQIVND (reference sequence). This CDR3 is built from 15 residues. V lost 5 bases to trimming and J lost 8 bases, with 21 bases between them. Sequenced: sorted CD4+, CD8+, or CD8+CD57+ T cells (not recorded which) from PBMCs. The source is a human donor in good health, serving as a control. The rearrangement uses TRBV19 and TRBJ1-2; D may be TRBD1 (5 bases). CDR3: CASSQRAGRQRGYTF. DNA for the CDR3: TGTGCCAGTAGTCAGCGAGCGGGACGACAAAGGGGCTACACCTTC.